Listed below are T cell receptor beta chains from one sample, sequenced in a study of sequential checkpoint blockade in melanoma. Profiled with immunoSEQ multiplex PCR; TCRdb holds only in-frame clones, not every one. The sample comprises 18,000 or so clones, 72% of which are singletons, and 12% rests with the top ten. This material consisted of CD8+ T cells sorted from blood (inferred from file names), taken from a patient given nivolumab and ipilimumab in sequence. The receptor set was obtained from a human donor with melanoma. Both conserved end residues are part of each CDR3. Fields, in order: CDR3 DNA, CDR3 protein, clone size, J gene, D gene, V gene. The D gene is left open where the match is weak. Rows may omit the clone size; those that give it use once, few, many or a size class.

CDR3 DNA: TGTGCCTGGAGTGTAAGGGACAGACTCTCCCTGGGGAACACTGAAGCTTTCTTT
CDR3 protein: CAWSVRDRLSLGNTEAFF
clone size: few
J gene: TRBJ1-1
D gene: TRBD1
V gene: TRBV30

CDR3 DNA: TGTGCCATCAGCGCCGGGACAGGGGCCTGGGAGCAGTACTTC
CDR3 protein: CAISAGTGAWEQYF
clone size: few
J gene: TRBJ2-7
D gene: TRBD1
V gene: TRBV10-3

CDR3 DNA: TGTGCCAGCAGCTCCGGAGAGACCCAGTACTTC
CDR3 protein: CASSSGETQYF
clone size: once
J gene: TRBJ2-5
D gene: NA
V gene: TRBV11-1

CDR3 DNA: TGTGCTAGCAGCTTAGCCACAGGGACTGAAGCTTTCTTT
CDR3 protein: CASSLATGTEAFF
clone size: NA
J gene: TRBJ1-1
D gene: NA
V gene: TRBV7-7

CDR3 DNA: TGTGCCATGAGGGGGGGCACTGAAGCTTTCTTT
CDR3 protein: CAMRGGTEAFF
clone size: NA
J gene: TRBJ1-1
D gene: NA
V gene: TRBV10-3

CDR3 DNA: TGTGCCAGCAGTTTGTTGGAGGGAGGCTATGGCTACACCTTC
CDR3 protein: CASSLLEGGYGYTF
clone size: few
J gene: TRBJ1-2
D gene: NA
V gene: TRBV28

CDR3 DNA: TGCGCCAGCAGCCAGGGACAGGGGATGAACACTGAAGCTTTCTTT
CDR3 protein: CASSQGQGMNTEAFF
clone size: few
J gene: TRBJ1-1
D gene: TRBD1
V gene: TRBV4-1

CDR3 DNA: TGTGCCAGCAGCGTAGCGGGCGGGGAGCTGTTTTTT
CDR3 protein: CASSVAGGELFF
clone size: NA
J gene: TRBJ2-2
D gene: NA
V gene: TRBV9

CDR3 DNA: TGTGCCAGCAGCATCTCCTCGGGGGACACCGGGGAGCTGTTTTTT
CDR3 protein: CASSISSGDTGELFF
clone size: NA
J gene: TRBJ2-2
D gene: NA
V gene: TRBV9

CDR3 DNA: TGTGCCAGCACCCCCCGGGGGGACGAAGAGACCCAGTACTTC
CDR3 protein: CASTPRGDEETQYF
clone size: NA
J gene: TRBJ2-5
D gene: TRBD2
V gene: TRBV7-9

CDR3 DNA: TGCAGCGCTAACAGGGGAGGATACACTGAAGCTTTCTTT
CDR3 protein: CSANRGGYTEAFF
clone size: NA
J gene: TRBJ1-1
D gene: TRBD1
V gene: TRBV29-1

CDR3 DNA: TGTGCCACCAGCAGAGAGGGACAGGGGGGAACTGAAGCTTTCTTT
CDR3 protein: CATSREGQGGTEAFF
clone size: NA
J gene: TRBJ1-1
D gene: TRBD1
V gene: TRBV15

CDR3 DNA: TGCGCCAGCAGCCAAGATGGGTTGGAGGGGTTGGTCGGGGAGCTGTTTTTT
CDR3 protein: CASSQDGLEGLVGELFF
clone size: NA
J gene: TRBJ2-2
D gene: NA
V gene: TRBV4-3

CDR3 DNA: TGTGCCAGCGGACCCTTAGCGGGACCCGACGAGCAGTACTTC
CDR3 protein: CASGPLAGPDEQYF
clone size: NA
J gene: TRBJ2-7
D gene: TRBD2
V gene: TRBV6-5

CDR3 DNA: TGTGCCTGGAGTGTTGGCACGGGGTTTGTAAGTCAGCCCCAGCATTTT
CDR3 protein: CAWSVGTGFVSQPQHF
clone size: NA
J gene: TRBJ1-5
D gene: NA
V gene: TRBV30

CDR3 DNA: TGTGCCACCAGCAGAGATATGGCGGAGGGCCCGGAAAACATTCAGTACTTC
CDR3 protein: CATSRDMAEGPENIQYF
clone size: NA
J gene: TRBJ2-4
D gene: NA
V gene: TRBV15

CDR3 DNA: TGTGCCAGCAGTCTGGGACTTGCCAGTGGAGAGCAGTACTTC
CDR3 protein: CASSLGLASGEQYF
clone size: medium-sized
J gene: TRBJ2-7
D gene: NA
V gene: TRBV5-6

CDR3 DNA: TGTGCCACCGGAGGAGGGGGGGGACGGGAGCAGTACTTC
CDR3 protein: CATGGGGGREQYF
clone size: NA
J gene: TRBJ2-7
D gene: NA
V gene: TRBV15

CDR3 DNA: TGTGCCAGTACGGTAGCGGGTGGGAGCTCCTACAATGAGCAGTTCTTC
CDR3 protein: CASTVAGGSSYNEQFF
clone size: medium-sized
J gene: TRBJ2-1
D gene: TRBD2
V gene: TRBV19

CDR3 DNA: TGTGCCAGCAGCTTGGGGGACAGCGGAAACACCATATATTTT
CDR3 protein: CASSLGDSGNTIYF
clone size: NA
J gene: TRBJ1-3
D gene: TRBD1
V gene: TRBV5-6

CDR3 DNA: TGTGCCAGCAGCCCCGGATATCTAAGCGCAGATACGCAGTATTTT
CDR3 protein: CASSPGYLSADTQYF
clone size: NA
J gene: TRBJ2-3
D gene: NA
V gene: TRBV7-6

CDR3 DNA: TGTGCCAGCAGTGTCAGTAATCAGCCCCAGCATTTT
CDR3 protein: CASSVSNQPQHF
clone size: NA
J gene: TRBJ1-5
D gene: NA
V gene: TRBV6-5

CDR3 DNA: TGTGCCAGCAGCGTACAGGGGATTGAGCAGTTCTTC
CDR3 protein: CASSVQGIEQFF
clone size: NA
J gene: TRBJ2-1
D gene: NA
V gene: TRBV9

CDR3 DNA: TGTGCCAGCAGGAACAGATACGAGCAGTACTTC
CDR3 protein: CASRNRYEQYF
clone size: few
J gene: TRBJ2-7
D gene: NA
V gene: TRBV7-3

CDR3 DNA: TGTGCAAGTCGCTTAATACAGGGAAGCAATCAGCCCCAGCATTTT
CDR3 protein: CASRLIQGSNQPQHF
clone size: NA
J gene: TRBJ1-5
D gene: NA
V gene: TRBV12-2

CDR3 DNA: TGCAGCGTTATGACAGGGGAACTCGAGCAGTACTTC
CDR3 protein: CSVMTGELEQYF
clone size: NA
J gene: TRBJ2-7
D gene: TRBD1
V gene: TRBV29-1